This TCR beta chain derives from a study of blood T cell repertoires in COVID-19. About the research overall: Sample material is recorded as cDNA or gDNA derived from T cells, B-cell-depleted T cells, or PBMCs.

TCRdb's copy holds only in-frame clones and misses some; the assay was immunoSEQ multiplex PCR. The profile shows 150,000 to 200,000 clones, roughly 80% of them singletons. The CDR3 has 14 residues. The J segment lost 7 bases and the V segment lost 5 bases, leaving 11 bases of the junction unmatched. CDR1 is MNHEY and CDR2 is SVGAGI in the germline V gene. This receptor was identified in a man aged 55 to 70 who had been exposed to COVID-19. Sequenced: PBMCs or T cells enriched from blood (not recorded which). The chain combines TRBV6-5 with TRBJ2-7; TRBD1 aligns across 7 bases. CDR3 loop: CASSPTGPSWEQYF. CDR3 sequence (DNA): TGTGCCAGCAGTCCGACAGGGCCCTCATGGGAGCAGTACTTC.